This T cell receptor (beta chain) was found in a study of control samples from healthy donors and cancer patients. Method: immunoSEQ multiplex PCR; TCRdb's copy keeps in-frame clones and lacks some. The table lists 130,000 to 150,000 clones, about 91% of them singletons. Germline assignment: CDR1 SGHVS and CDR2 FQNEAQ. Trimming left V 2 bases short and J 0 bases short, with 10 bases between. The CDR3 has 16 amino acids. This TCR was sampled from a man under 40 in good health. J is TRBJ1-4 and V is TRBV7-8, with a possible D match to TRBD1 (5 bases). The sequencing input was blood. CDR3: CASSLSGGTTNEKLFF. For the CDR3, the DNA is TGTGCCAGCAGCTTATCCGGGGGAACAACTAATGAAAAACTGTTTTTT.